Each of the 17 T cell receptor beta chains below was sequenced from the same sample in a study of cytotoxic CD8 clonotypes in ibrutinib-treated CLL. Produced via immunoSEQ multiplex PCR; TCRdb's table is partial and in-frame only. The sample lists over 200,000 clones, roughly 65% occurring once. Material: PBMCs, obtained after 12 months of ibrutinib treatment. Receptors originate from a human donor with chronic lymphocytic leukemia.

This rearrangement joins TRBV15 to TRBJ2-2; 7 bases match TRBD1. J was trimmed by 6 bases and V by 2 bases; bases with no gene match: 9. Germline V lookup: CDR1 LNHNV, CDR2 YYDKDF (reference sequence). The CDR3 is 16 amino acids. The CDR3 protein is CATSRRKGAPAGELFF. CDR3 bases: TGTGCCACCAGCAGACGAAAGGGGGCGCCGGCCGGGGAGCTGTTTTTT. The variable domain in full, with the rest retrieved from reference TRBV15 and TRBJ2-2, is DAMVIQNPRYQVTQFGKPVTLSCSQTLNHNVMYWYQQKSSQAPKLLFHYYDKDFNNEADTPDNFQSRRPNTSFCFLDIRSPGLGDTAMYLCATSRRKGAPAGELFFGEGSRLTVL.

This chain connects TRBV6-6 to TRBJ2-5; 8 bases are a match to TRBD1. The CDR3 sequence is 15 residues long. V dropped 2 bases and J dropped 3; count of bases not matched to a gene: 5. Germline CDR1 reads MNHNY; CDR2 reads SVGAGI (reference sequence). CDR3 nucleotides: TGTGCCAGCAGTTACGGCAGGGGGCGTAAAGAGACCCAGTACTTC. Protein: CASSYGRGRKETQYF.

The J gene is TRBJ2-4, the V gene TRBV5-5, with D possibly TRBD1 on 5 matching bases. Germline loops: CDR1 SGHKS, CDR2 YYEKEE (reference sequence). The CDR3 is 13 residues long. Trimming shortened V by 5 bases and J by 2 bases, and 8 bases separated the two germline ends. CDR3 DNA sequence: TGTGCCAGCAGAGGGGTTTCCAAAAACATTCAGTACTTC. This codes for CASRGVSKNIQYF.

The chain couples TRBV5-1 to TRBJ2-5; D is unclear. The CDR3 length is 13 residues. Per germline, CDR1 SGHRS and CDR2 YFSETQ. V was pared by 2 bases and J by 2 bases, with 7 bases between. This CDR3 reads CASSFMLQETQYF. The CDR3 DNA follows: TGCGCCAGCAGCTTTATGTTACAAGAGACCCAGTACTTC.

Written as DNA, the CDR3 is TGTGCCAGAATGACAGGGTGGGACGGCTACACCTTC. It is translated as CARMTGWDGYTF. The V call is TRBV2, the J call TRBJ1-2; 7 nucleotides align to TRBD1. V gave up 9 bases and J gave up 8 bases; unmatched junction bases: 9. The CDR3 is 12 residues long. Per the germline V gene, CDR1 is SNHLY and CDR2 is FYNNEI.

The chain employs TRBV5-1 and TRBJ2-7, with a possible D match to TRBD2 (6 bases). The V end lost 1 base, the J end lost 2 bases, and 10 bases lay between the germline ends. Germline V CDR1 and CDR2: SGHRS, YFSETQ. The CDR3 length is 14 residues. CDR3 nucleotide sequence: TGCGCCAGCAGCTTGACTAGCCAGACCTACGAGCAGTACTTC. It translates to CASSLTSQTYEQYF.

As DNA, the CDR3 is TGCAGCGCCTTCGACAGGGGGTATAATGAAAAACTGTTTTTT. Its translation: CSAFDRGYNEKLFF. The J gene is TRBJ1-4, the V gene TRBV29-1, with 9 bases identical to TRBD1. CDR1 and CDR2 from the germline V gene are SQVTM and ANQGSEA. The CDR3 is 14 residues long. V shed 7 bases, J shed 4 bases, and the junction held 7 bases outside the gene matches.

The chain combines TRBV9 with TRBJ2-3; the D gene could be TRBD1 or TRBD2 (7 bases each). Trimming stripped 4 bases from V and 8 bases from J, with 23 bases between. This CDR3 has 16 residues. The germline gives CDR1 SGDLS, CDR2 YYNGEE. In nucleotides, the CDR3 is TGTGCCAGCAGCACCCAGGGGGAGGGGTATTTGAGTACGCAGTATTTT. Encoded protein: CASSTQGEGYLSTQYF. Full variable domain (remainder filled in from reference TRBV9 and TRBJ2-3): DSGVTQTPKHLITATGQRVTLRCSPRSGDLSVYWYQQSLDQGLQFLIQYYNGEERAKGNILERFSAQQFPDLHSELNLSSLELGDSALYFCASSTQGEGYLSTQYFGPGTRLTVL.

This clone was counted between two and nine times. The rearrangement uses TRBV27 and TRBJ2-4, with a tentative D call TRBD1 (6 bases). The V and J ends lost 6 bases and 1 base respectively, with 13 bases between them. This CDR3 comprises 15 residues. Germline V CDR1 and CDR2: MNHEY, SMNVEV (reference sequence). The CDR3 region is CASSWAGAAKNIQYF. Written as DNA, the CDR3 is TGTGCCAGCAGCTGGGCAGGGGCGGCCAAAAACATTCAGTACTTC.

CDR3 region: CAWTHQGVHTEAFF. CDR3 nucleotide sequence: TGTGCCTGGACCCACCAGGGGGTTCACACTGAAGCTTTCTTT. The chain has TRBV30 and TRBJ1-1; 7 bases align to TRBD1. Germline values: CDR1 GTSNPN, CDR2 SVGIG (reference sequence). The CDR3 spans 14 residues. J gave up 3 bases and V 4 bases, and 8 bases lay outside the gene matches. Looking up the rest from reference TRBV30 and TRBJ1-1 gives the full variable domain: SQTIHQWPATLVQPVGSPLSLECTVEGTSNPNLYWYRQAAGRGLQLLFYSVGIGQISSEVPQNLSASRPQDRQFILSSKKLLLSDSGFYLCAWTHQGVHTEAFFGQGTRLTVV.

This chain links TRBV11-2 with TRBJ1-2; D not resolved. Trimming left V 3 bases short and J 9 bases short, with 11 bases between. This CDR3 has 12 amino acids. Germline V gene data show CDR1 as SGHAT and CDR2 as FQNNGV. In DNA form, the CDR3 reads TGTGCCAGCAGCTTCACACGGCCACGCTACACCTTC. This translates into CASSFTRPRYTF.

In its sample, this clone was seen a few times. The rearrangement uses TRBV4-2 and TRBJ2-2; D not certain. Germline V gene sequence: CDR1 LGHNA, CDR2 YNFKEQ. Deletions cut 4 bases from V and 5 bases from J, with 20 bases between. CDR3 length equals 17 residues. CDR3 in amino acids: CASSLPSTVGRTGELFF. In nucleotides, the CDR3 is TGTGCCAGCAGCCTCCCCAGCACGGTGGGTCGAACCGGGGAGCTGTTTTTT.

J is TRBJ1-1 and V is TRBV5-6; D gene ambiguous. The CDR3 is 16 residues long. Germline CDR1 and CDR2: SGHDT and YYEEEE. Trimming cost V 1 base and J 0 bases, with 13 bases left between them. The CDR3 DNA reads TGTGCCAGCAGCTTGAGGTTCGGCCGGCTGAACACTGAAGCTTTCTTT. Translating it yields CASSLRFGRLNTEAFF.

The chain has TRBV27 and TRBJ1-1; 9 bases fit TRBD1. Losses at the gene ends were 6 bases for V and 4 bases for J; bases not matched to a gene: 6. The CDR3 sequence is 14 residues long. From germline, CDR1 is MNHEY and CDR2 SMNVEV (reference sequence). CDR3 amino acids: CASRKDRGFTEAFF. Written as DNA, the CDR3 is TGTGCCAGCAGGAAAGACAGGGGGTTCACTGAAGCTTTCTTT.

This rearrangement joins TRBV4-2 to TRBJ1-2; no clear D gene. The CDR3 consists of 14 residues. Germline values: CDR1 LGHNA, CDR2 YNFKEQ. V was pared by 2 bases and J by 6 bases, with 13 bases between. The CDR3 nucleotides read TGTGCCAGCAGCCAAACCGGCAGGACGGATGGCTACACCTTC. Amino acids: CASSQTGRTDGYTF.

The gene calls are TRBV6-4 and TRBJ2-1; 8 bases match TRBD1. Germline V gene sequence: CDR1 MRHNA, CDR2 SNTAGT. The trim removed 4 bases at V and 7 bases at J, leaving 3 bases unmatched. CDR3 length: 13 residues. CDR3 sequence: CASSARTGNEQFF. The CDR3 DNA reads TGTGCCAGCAGTGCCCGGACAGGGAATGAGCAGTTCTTC.

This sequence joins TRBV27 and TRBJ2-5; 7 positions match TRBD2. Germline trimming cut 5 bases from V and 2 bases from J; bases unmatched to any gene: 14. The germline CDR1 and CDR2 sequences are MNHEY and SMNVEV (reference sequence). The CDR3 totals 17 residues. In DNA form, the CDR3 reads TGTGCCAGCAGTCCGAAGGGCGGGAGATTACTACAAGAGACCCAGTACTTC. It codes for CASSPKGGRLLQETQYF.